The rows below give T cell receptor beta chains drawn from one sample of a study of long-term antiretroviral therapy in people with HIV. Assay used: immunoSEQ multiplex PCR; TCRdb lists only in-frame clones, some missing. Of about 20,000 clones listed, over 90% are singletons. Here the sequenced sample was unsorted PBMCs, taken 4.4 years after starting antiretroviral therapy. These receptors were taken from a woman aged 45-65 years with HIV. Each CDR3 is given with its conserved first and last residue. Each record gives: clone size, V gene, J gene, CDR3 protein. The size field is filled for only some rows; it gives once, few, many or a size class.

NA	TRBV7-2	TRBJ1-5	CASSLEGQANQPQHF
once	TRBV27	TRBJ1-2	CASSFIGSSGGGYTF
NA	TRBV5-6	TRBJ1-5	CASSLGPVDNQPQHF
NA	TRBV2	TRBJ1-6	CATGDSLGPPLHF
once	TRBV7-8	TRBJ1-1	CASSPQPGTEAFF
NA	TRBV7-2	TRBJ2-5	CASSAGLAGGETQYF
NA	TRBV5-8	TRBJ1-1	CASSGVLTGHGTEAFF
NA	TRBV2	TRBJ2-7	CASSKPGQYPYEQYF
NA	TRBV19	TRBJ2-6	CASAPGHIPSGANVLTF
NA	TRBV10-3	TRBJ2-5	CAISVKRAQETQYF
NA	TRBV4-2	TRBJ2-5	CASSRTENQETQYF
NA	TRBV5-1	TRBJ2-2	CASSFGQGVDTGELFF
NA	TRBV5-1	TRBJ2-2	CASSLDAGTNTGELFF
NA	TRBV13	TRBJ2-5	CASSALAGGQETQYF
few	TRBV5-1	TRBJ2-1	CASSSLPINEQFF
NA	TRBV6-4	TRBJ1-1	CASSVLLGTEAFF
NA	TRBV5-1	TRBJ2-1	CASSWPIGDNEQFF
NA	TRBV7-6	TRBJ2-1	CASSFRGGLYNEQFF
NA	TRBV2	TRBJ1-2	CASSDPGQGDYGYTF
once	TRBV13	TRBJ2-6	CASSFLSSGANVLTF
NA	TRBV7-2	TRBJ2-5	CASSLAGPQETQYF
NA	TRBV10-3	TRBJ2-3	CAISEKRGVTDTQYF
NA	TRBV15	TRBJ1-5	CATSRGQGAFVGGRQPQHF
NA	TRBV5-4	TRBJ2-7	CASSLDGPDEQYF
once	TRBV30	TRBJ1-1	CAWNPGLKNTEAFF
NA	TRBV27	TRBJ2-2	CASSSGGLRTGELFF
NA	TRBV19	TRBJ1-6	CASKRVEGGRSYNSPLHF
NA	TRBV10-3	TRBJ1-5	CAISESNRGNQPQHF
NA	TRBV5-6	TRBJ2-2	CASSLEIGELFF
medium-sized	TRBV25-1	TRBJ2-1	CASNMGSEQFF
NA	TRBV21-1	TRBJ1-1	CASSARDRGRGTEAFF
NA	TRBV6-7	TRBJ1-5	CASSYSLSLRAKQPQHF
NA	TRBV11-2	TRBJ1-2	CASNGWGPGGYTF
NA	TRBV5-4	TRBJ2-2	CASSAPDRGRNTGELFF
NA	TRBV5-1	TRBJ2-7	CASSLVPGSYEQYF
NA	TRBV4-1	TRBJ1-6	CASSLSPGQGNSPLHF
NA	TRBV7-7	TRBJ2-3	CASSLDGSRGDTQYF
NA	TRBV5-4	TRBJ1-4	CASSLGGTGRGEKLFF
NA	TRBV9	TRBJ2-2	CASSVEAGTTGELFF
NA	TRBV10-3	TRBJ1-1	CAISEFPTGSNTEAFF
once	TRBV9	TRBJ2-2	CASSVEGTAGVELFF
NA	TRBV20-1	TRBJ1-2	CSARDRAGYTF
few	TRBV10-1	TRBJ2-2	CASSLGTGELFF
few	TRBV13	TRBJ2-7	CASAYGGGAYEQYF
NA	TRBV7-8	TRBJ1-2	CASSLDRGPFYGYTF
NA	TRBV29-1	TRBJ2-5	CSAHTGSETQYF
NA	TRBV25-1	TRBJ1-4	CASSSRDRGNEKLFF
NA	TRBV7-9	TRBJ1-6	CASKPGQGFSNSPLHF
NA	TRBV11-2	TRBJ1-6	CASSFIPTGNSPLHF
NA	TRBV18	TRBJ2-7	CASSLSTGALYEQYF
NA	TRBV6-6	TRBJ2-3	CASRFTDTQYF
NA	TRBV5-5	TRBJ1-4	CASSLTPELAEKLFF
NA	TRBV9	TRBJ2-1	CASSQANEQFF
NA	TRBV29-1	TRBJ2-1	CSVVRSTNNEQFF
NA	TRBV5-4	TRBJ2-3	CASSLKTSGGMGTQYF
once	TRBV5-6	TRBJ1-2	CASSLGRQGQSGYTF